This T cell receptor (beta chain) is drawn from a study of blood T cells in healthy people across ages. A second 7 to 11 cycle PCR used barcoded and J-beta primers. TCRdb re-called the 5' RACE reads with MiXCR, one entry per CDR3 protein. Seen here are 800,000 or so distinct CDR3 sequences, 46% observed once, and the top ten hold over 15%. PBMCs were isolated at a quantity of at least 7 million per sample. V shed 4 bases and J shed 6 bases, with 13 bases lying between them. The CDR3 contains 13 residues. CDR1 is DFQATT and CDR2 is SNEGSKA in the germline V gene (reference sequence). This clonotype turned up a few times.

The sample was blood. The TCR originated in a man older than 75 in good health. The chain is built from TRBV20-1 and TRBJ2-1, with D uncertain. The CDR3 sequence is CSAIWDARNEQFF. The CDR3 bases are TGCAGTGCTATTTGGGATGCCCGCAATGAGCAGTTCTTC.